This T cell receptor (beta chain) comes out of a study of shared clonotypes between healthy human individuals. Background on the study: A couple of female and a few male donors aged 18 to 49 were enrolled.

Template for every sorted-subset replicate PCR totaled approximately 0.2 ug DNA, around 33,000 T cell genomes. The table came from immunoSEQ multiplex PCR; TCRdb's copy has only in-frame clones and leaves some out. The sample shows about 1.5 million clones, about 96% of them seen only once. This CDR3 has 13 residues. The V and J ends lost 3 bases and 1 base respectively, with 6 bases between them. Germline assignment: CDR1 SNHLY and CDR2 FYNNEI. The TCR sequence derives from a man younger than 45 in good health. Sequencing was carried out using naive CD4+ T cells sorted from blood. Noted subset: CD45RA+ positively selected. The chain couples TRBV2 to TRBJ1-2; D is ambiguous. CDR3 sequence reads: CASSDLVNYGYTF. In nucleotides, the CDR3 is TGTGCCAGCAGTGATCTTGTTAACTATGGCTACACCTTC.